This T cell receptor beta chain was sequenced in a study of cytomegalovirus exposure and HLA in healthy donors (dated by TCRdb to 2016 to 2017). The study in broad terms: An earlier analysis of approximately 640 of the donors reported roughly 270 Gb of sequence data and 100 million to 130 million unique TCR beta sequences from 150 million to 200 million T cells. An early release covering 500 to 750 HLA-typed donors comprised about 290 gigabases of sequencing data and around 80 million unique TCR sequences. Of the approximately 400 genotyped donors, 81% were placed in the genetic ancestry cluster associated with self-reported Caucasian donors. The aim of the study was to test whether cataloging public T cell receptors could identify signatures of past pathogen exposure. Using immunosequencing, the study profiled T cell repertoires from approximately 700 subjects and related those repertoires to cytomegalovirus serostatus. In addition to the first cohort of approximately 650 subjects, a separate validation cohort of under 150 different subjects was used. High-throughput TCR immunosequencing, statistical association of individual TCRs with disease status, and machine learning were combined to predict cytomegalovirus infection status. A later analysis re-analyzed previously published TCR beta repertoires from approximately 670 donors and added high-resolution HLA genotyping to study TCR occurrence patterns. Rather than drawing on any new phenotypic data, the later analysis identified candidate immune exposures from TCR beta sequences and the way those sequences occurred across donors. To decide whether each TCR beta V gene segment behaved as functional or pseudogenic, an earlier analysis of some 600 of the donors relied on high-throughput TCR beta sequencing. Donor age, sex, ethnicity and CMV serostatus were compiled alongside the repertoire data. A later genetic analysis used genome-wide SNP genotypes for about 65% of the roughly 700 donors, treating that subset as a discovery cohort. All discovery cohort repertoires had been generated using a single sequencing platform. Both class I and class II loci were covered by HLA typing, at four-digit resolution. Typing coverage differed by locus: A, B, C, DRB1 and DQB1 were typed in roughly 620-630 donors, DQA1 in 500 to 550, DPA1 in around 600, and DPB1 in 400 to 480. Roughly five DR-DQ haplotypes were treated as single units for association and clustering because of strong linkage in the cohort. On average, about 240,000 unique TCR beta nucleotide sequences were sequenced per donor among some 430 genotyped donors of the cohort, with roughly 18% of those sequences being non-productive.

General study outcomes and caveats: Across donors, most TCR sequences were observed very rarely, whereas some public TCRs were present in many individuals. Some IMGT-functional V segments, including TRBV6-2 and TRBV6-3, could not be distinguished by the 87-base-pair reads and were therefore excluded. Several of the top co-occurrence clusters appeared to be linked to parvovirus B19, influenza, CMV and Epstein-Barr virus, according to a later analysis. A later genetic analysis associated a missense DCLRE1C variant with V-gene and J-gene trimming of TCR beta chains, and an independent cohort replicated the association. In a later analysis, more than 15,000 TCR beta sequences were associated with specific HLA alleles at a false discovery rate of 0.05. In a later analysis, HLA-associated TCR beta chains showed more clonal expansion and lower generation probabilities than non-associated chains that were equally common. Three of the identified cytomegalovirus-associated TCR beta chains were confirmed in vitro to be specific for cytomegalovirus antigens. Assigning TCR associations to individual alleles was difficult when HLA alleles, especially DR and DQ, strongly co-occurred. Correlated functional status among segregating V segments might be attributable to linkage disequilibrium, but an unknown experimental factor could not be ruled out. For the cohort, immune exposure information was limited to CMV serostatus. A later genetic analysis reported fewer N-insertions in productive TCRs among donors in an Asian-associated ancestry cluster than the roughly 700-donor mean. Roughly uniform sequencing depth across donors was assumed in presence/absence analyses, although this assumption may not hold. In a later analysis, the rate of TCR association differed among HLA loci, with DRB1 alleles having the most associated TCRs and HLA-C alleles having the fewest. Only TCR beta chains were sequenced in this cohort, and the absence of alpha or paired-chain data limited detectable features. The classifier was reported to diagnose cytomegalovirus status with high specificity and sensitivity in both the original and validation cohorts. A further reported finding was that TCR beta sequences accurately predicted the HLA-A and HLA-B alleles for most subjects in the first cohort. A group of highly shared sequence variants was considered likely to be a technical artifact of the sequencing pipeline. Most CMV-associated TCR beta chains appeared to be HLA-restricted in a later analysis, and the HLA associations seemed to be driven largely by CMV exposure. It was suggested by the authors that the approach could potentially be generalized to other disease states and immunological phenotypes. Broadly in line with IMGT annotations, most TCR beta V segments showed up in productive rearrangements about 87% or about 30% of the time in an earlier analysis of roughly 590 of the donors. Roughly 17 rarely observed V segments, including chromosome 9 orphons, were excluded from the earlier analysis of approximately 600 of the donors because counts were too low. The study listed 164 TCR beta chains as associated with cytomegalovirus. HLA typing was unavailable for some donors at each locus, so association tests used only the typed subset.

The cohort was made up of around 720 healthy bone marrow donors. At the time of sampling, all cohort members were nominally healthy, though unrecorded immune exposures were likely present. The donor was CMV seropositive and belonged to the group of about 290 seropositive cohort members. A peripheral blood sample was provided by each donor, and peripheral blood mononuclear cells were used for TCR beta sequencing. Genomic DNA extraction from the blood cell samples was performed with the Qiagen DNeasy Blood Extraction Kit. This clone was observed once. Which antigen it targets is not known. Base qualities are not recorded, but no much larger clone differs from it by a single base. Libraries were prepared through the immunoSEQ multiplex PCR assay. A mixture of 60 forward primers for TCR Vbeta segments and 13 reverse primers for TCR Jbeta segments was used in the multiplex PCR. The CDR3 region of rearranged TCR beta genes was amplified from genomic DNA with a multiplex PCR assay. On the Illumina HiSeq System, the amplified TCR beta libraries were sequenced as 87-base-pair reads. As for how the authors treated the data: Across the 600 to 700 repertoires, a later analysis counted tens of millions of unique TCR beta chains, approximately 12 million of which were shared by at least two donors. A nearest-neighbor algorithm error-corrected the raw reads and collapsed the reads into unique sequences, merging closely related sequences to remove PCR and sequencing errors. V, D and J gene segments were assigned by aligning CDR3 sequences to IMGT reference sequences. For a sequence to be retained, a match of at least six nucleotides to both a V gene segment and a J gene segment was required. Rearrangements were classified as productive when the CDR3 lacked stop codons and remained in frame with V and J, and all other rearrangements were classified as non-productive. Following IMGT convention, CDR3 was defined as the stretch from the second conserved V-encoded cysteine to the conserved J-encoded phenylalanine. In an earlier analysis of some 550 of the donors, sequences lacking an unambiguous match to a single V gene segment were excluded. In an earlier analysis of several hundred of the donors, a V segment was called functional when productive rearrangements were above 56.7%, and segregating when the standard deviation between donors exceeded 5%. A statistical classification framework was developed to diagnose cytomegalovirus status using the catalog of TCR beta chain sequences. In a later analysis, V and J genes were assigned by comparing TCR nucleotide sequences against IMGT/GENE-DB human TR gene sequences. In a later analysis, CDR3 sequences and most-parsimonious VDJ recombination scenarios were assigned using the TCRdist pipeline. In a later analysis, every TCR beta chain was defined by the combination of its CDR3 amino acid sequence and its V-gene family, and reads without a unique V-gene family were dropped. To address suspected cross-contamination and a sequencing artifact, a later analysis removed under 600 highly shared, low-generation-probability nucleotide sequences. In a later analysis, a clonal expansion index for each public chain was calculated from normalized within-repertoire ranks of inferred template counts. A later analysis computed generation probabilities with a VDJ recombination model fitted to out-of-frame rearrangements, and checked the results against IGoR. A later analysis scored TCR-TCR, TCR-HLA and TCR-CMV co-occurrence with hypergeometric tests, applying a repertoire-size bias correction to TCR pairs. A later analysis estimated false discovery rates by permuting HLA or CMV assignments 20 times. In a later analysis, co-occurring TCRs were grouped with DBSCAN, and TCRdist sequence similarity was added when clustering was performed within HLA-allele-positive subsets. Repertoires with fewer than 30,000 or more than 120,000 public chains, plus five repertoires with anomalous nucleotide sharing, were excluded from co-occurrence clustering. The table was pulled from immuneACCESS by TCRdb, which kept in-frame rearrangements only. Such tables lose some clones; where checked, under half of the loss comes from unresolved V genes, and the rest has no known cause. The D gene and trimming were derived from the DNA, and the V and J assignments and clone size from that table. This sample comprises 100,000 to 150,000 clones, approximately 80% of them detected only once. The ten largest clones add up to less than 6% of the sample.

Cut back by 0 bases and 4 bases, the V and J ends lie 13 bases apart. CDR1 and CDR2 were assigned from the germline V gene as MGHRA and YSYEKL. The CDR3 sequence holds 16 residues, the cysteine and phenylalanine included. Left in the record is the CDR3 DNA by itself, 48 bases read in frame from the first base. The V and J segments used are TRBV4-1 and TRBJ1-5; possibly the D gene is TRBD1, per 6 matching bases. The sequencing sample was made of PBMCs. This sequence was found in a man younger than 35 in good health and CMV-seropositive. The DNA is as follows: TGCGCCAGCAGCCAAGATTGGGGGCAGGGAAATCAGCCCCAGCATTTT. Translated, this gives CASSQDWGQGNQPQHF.